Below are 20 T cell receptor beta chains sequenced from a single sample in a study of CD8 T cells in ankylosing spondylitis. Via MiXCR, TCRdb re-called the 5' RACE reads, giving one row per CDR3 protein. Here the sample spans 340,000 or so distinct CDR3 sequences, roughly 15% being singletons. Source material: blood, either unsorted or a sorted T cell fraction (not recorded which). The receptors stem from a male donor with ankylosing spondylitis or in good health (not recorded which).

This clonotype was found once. Here the CDR3 DNA reads TGTGCCATCAAGGGGGGACAGGGCGAGAACACTGAAGCTTTCTTT. Protein sequence: CAIKGGQGENTEAFF. The rearrangement uses TRBV10-3 and TRBJ1-1, with TRBD1 matching over 9 bases. Germline CDR1 ENHRY, CDR2 SYGVKD. V gave up 7 bases and J gave up 1 base; unmatched junction bases: 7. The CDR3 extends over 15 amino acids.

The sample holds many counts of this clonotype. DNA of the CDR3: TGTGCCAGCAGTTTTCAACCGAACACTGAAGCTTTCTTT. It encodes CASSFQPNTEAFF. The chain joins TRBV12-3 or TRBV12-4 to TRBJ1-1, with D unclear. The CDR3 runs 13 residues. With 3 bases removed from V and 1 base from J, the gap between germline ends came to 6 bases.

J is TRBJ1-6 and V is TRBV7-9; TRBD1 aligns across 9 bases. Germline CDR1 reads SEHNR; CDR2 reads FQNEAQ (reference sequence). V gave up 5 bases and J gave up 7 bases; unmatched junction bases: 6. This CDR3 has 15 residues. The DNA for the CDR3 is TGTGCCAGCAGCCTGTGGACAGGGGCAAATTCACCCCTCCACTTT. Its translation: CASSLWTGANSPLHF.

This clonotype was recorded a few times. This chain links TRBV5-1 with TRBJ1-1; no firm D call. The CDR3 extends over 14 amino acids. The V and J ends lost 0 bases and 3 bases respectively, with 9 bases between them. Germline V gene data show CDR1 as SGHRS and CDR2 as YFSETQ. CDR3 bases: TGCGCCAGCAGCTTGGCCCGTGAGGACACTGAAGCTTTCTTT. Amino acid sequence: CASSLAREDTEAFF. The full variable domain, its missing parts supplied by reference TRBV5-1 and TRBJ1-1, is KAGVTQTPRYLIKTRGQQVTLSCSPISGHRSVSWYQQTPGQGLQFLFEYFSETQRNKGNFPGRFSGRQFSNSRSEMNVSTLELGDSALYLCASSLAREDTEAFFGQGTRLTVV.

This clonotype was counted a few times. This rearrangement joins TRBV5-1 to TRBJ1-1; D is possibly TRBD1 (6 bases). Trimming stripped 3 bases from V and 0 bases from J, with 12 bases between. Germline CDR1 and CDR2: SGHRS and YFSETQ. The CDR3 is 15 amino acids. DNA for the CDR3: TGCGCCAGCAGCTCCTCCGGACAGATGAACACTGAAGCTTTCTTT. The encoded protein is CASSSSGQMNTEAFF.

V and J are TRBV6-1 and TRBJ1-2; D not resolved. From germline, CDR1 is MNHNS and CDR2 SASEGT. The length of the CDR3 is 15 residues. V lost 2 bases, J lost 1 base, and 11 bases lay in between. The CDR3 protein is CASSERAGLNYGYTF. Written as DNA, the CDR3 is TGTGCCAGCAGTGAAAGGGCAGGCCTTAACTATGGCTACACCTTC.

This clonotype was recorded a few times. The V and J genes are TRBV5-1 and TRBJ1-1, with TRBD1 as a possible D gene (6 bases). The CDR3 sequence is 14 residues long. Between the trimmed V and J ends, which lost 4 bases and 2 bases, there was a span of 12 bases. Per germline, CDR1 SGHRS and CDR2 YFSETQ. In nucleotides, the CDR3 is TGCGCCAGCAGCCAGGGGCCAGCTAACACTGAAGCTTTCTTT. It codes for CASSQGPANTEAFF.

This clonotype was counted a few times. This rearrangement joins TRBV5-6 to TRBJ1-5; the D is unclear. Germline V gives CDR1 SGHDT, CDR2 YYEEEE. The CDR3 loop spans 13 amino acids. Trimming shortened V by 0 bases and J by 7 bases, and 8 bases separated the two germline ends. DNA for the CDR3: TGTGCCAGCAGCTTGGCGAATGGACAGCCCCAGCATTTT. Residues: CASSLANGQPQHF.

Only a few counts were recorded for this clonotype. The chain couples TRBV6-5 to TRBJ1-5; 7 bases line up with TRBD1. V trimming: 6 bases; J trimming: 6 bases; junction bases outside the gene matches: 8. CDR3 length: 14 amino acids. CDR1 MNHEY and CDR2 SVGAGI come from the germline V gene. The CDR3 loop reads CASSYRGTGQPQHF. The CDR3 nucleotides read TGTGCCAGCAGCTACAGGGGTACGGGTCAGCCCCAGCATTTT.

The DNA for the CDR3 is TGTGCCAGCAGGCCCTACAGGCCATGGGCCGTCCTGACTTTC. It yields the protein CASRPYRPWAVLTF. V is TRBV11-2 and J is TRBJ2-6; perhaps TRBD1 as D (5 bases). CDR3 length: 14 amino acids. Germline V CDR1 and CDR2: SGHAT, FQNNGV. Trimming removed 6 bases at V and 12 bases at J, with 18 bases between.

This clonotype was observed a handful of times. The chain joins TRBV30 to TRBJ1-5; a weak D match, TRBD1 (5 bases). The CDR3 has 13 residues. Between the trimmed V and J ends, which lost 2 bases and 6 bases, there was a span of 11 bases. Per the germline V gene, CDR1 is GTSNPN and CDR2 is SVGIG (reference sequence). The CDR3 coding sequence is TGTGCCTGGAGTCAAGGGGCACCTCAGCCCCAGCATTTT. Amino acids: CAWSQGAPQPQHF.

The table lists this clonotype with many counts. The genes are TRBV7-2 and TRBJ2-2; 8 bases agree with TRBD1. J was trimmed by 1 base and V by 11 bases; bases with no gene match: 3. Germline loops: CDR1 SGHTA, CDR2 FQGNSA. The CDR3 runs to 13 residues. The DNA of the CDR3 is TGTGCCGGGGGACAGGAGAACACCGGGGAGCTGTTTTTT. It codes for CAGGQENTGELFF.

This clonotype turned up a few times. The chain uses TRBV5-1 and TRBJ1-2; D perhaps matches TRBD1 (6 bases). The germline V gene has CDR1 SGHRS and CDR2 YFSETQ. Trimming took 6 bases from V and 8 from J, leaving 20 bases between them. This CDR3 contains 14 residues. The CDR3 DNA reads TGCGCCAGCACCCTCGGGGGCGAAGGTTTAGGCTACACCTTC. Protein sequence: CASTLGGEGLGYTF.

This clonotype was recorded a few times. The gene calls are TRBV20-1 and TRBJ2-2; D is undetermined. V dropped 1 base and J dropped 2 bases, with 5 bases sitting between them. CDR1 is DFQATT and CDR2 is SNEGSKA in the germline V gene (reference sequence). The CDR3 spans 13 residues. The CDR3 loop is CSARGINTGELFF. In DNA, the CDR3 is TGCAGTGCTAGAGGGATAAACACCGGGGAGCTGTTTTTT.

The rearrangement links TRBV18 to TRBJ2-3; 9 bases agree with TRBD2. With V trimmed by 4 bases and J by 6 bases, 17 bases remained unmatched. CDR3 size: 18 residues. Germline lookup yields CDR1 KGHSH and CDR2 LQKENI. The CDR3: CASSRLSTSGLIPDTQYF. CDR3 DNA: TGTGCCAGCTCACGATTATCGACTAGCGGTTTAATTCCCGATACGCAGTATTTT.

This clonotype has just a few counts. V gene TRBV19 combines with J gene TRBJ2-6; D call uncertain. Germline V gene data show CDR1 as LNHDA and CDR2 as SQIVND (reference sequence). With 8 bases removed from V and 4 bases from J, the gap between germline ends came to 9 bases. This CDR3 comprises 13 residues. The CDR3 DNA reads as TGTGCCAGTTCCGCTGGGGGGGCCAACGTCCTGACTTTC. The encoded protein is CASSAGGANVLTF.

CDR3: CASSPGLAEETQYF. The CDR3 DNA reads as TGCGCCAGCAGCCCGGGACTAGCGGAGGAGACCCAGTACTTC. The chain links TRBV5-1 to TRBJ2-5; 11 positions match TRBD2. The CDR3 runs 14 residues. Germline V CDR1 and CDR2: SGHRS, YFSETQ. The V and J ends lost 4 bases and 5 bases, in that order; junction bases with no gene match: 4.

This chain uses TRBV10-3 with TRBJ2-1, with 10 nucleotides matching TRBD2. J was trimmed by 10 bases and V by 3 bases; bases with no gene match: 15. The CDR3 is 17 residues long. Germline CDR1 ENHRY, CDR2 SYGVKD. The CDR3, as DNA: TGTGCCATCAGTGAATATCCTCGGTCGATGGGACTAGCGGAGCAGTTCTTC. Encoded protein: CAISEYPRSMGLAEQFF.

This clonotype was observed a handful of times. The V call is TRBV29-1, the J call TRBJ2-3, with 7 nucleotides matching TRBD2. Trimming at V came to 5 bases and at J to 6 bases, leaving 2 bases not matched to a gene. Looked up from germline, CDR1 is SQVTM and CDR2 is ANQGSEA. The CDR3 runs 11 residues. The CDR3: CSVYGGDTQYF. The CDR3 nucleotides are TGCAGCGTTTACGGGGGGGATACGCAGTATTTT.

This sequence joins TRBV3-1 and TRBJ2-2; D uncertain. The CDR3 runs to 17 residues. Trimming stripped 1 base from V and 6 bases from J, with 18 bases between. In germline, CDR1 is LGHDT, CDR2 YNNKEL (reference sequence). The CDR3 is CASSQGPAPVQSGELFF. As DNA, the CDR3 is TGTGCCAGCAGCCAAGGTCCGGCGCCGGTCCAGTCCGGGGAGCTGTTTTTT.